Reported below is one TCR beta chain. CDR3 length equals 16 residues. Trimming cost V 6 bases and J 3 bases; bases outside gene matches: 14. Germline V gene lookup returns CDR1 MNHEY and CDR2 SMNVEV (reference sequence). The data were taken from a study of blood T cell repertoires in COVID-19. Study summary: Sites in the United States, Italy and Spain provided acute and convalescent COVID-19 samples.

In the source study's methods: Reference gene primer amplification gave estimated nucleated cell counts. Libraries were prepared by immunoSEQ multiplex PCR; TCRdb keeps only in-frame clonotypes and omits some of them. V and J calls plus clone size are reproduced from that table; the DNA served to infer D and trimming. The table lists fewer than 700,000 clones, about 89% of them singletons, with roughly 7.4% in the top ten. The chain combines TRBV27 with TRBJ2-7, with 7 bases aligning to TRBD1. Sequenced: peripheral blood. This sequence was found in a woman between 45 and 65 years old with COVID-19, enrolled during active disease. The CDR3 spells CASSVRQGGVFYEQYF. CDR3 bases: TGTGCCAGCAGCGTTAGACAGGGTGGGGTATTCTACGAGCAGTACTTC.